This record looks at one TCR beta chain sequence and its context. Its antigen is undetermined. The PCR had 60 Vbeta and 13 Jbeta primers. Using immunoSEQ multiplex PCR, the repertoire was profiled, and TCRdb retains in-frame clones only, with some absent. This repertoire shows around 100,000 clones, approximately 66% found once; its top ten account for more than 3%. This specimen belongs to a study of cytomegalovirus exposure and HLA in healthy donors. The study's findings and limits: In a later analysis, TCR beta V- and J-gene trimming showed a link to a missense DCLRE1C variant.

The ends were cut back, 2 bases at V and 0 bases at J, with 7 bases in the middle. The CDR3 totals 14 residues. Germline CDR1 SGHNT, CDR2 YYREEE (reference sequence). The sequenced sample consisted of PBMCs. The sequence was collected from a woman aged 45-65 years in good health and CMV-seronegative. The V and J genes are TRBV5-4 and TRBJ2-3; D unresolved. For the CDR3, the DNA is TGTGCCAGCAGCTTTTCCTCCAGCACAGATACGCAGTATTTT. Protein product: CASSFSSSTDTQYF.